The sequence of this TCR beta chain was determined in a study of technical replicates of blood from a few donors. Some clones are missing from TCRdb's copy, which holds only in-frame ones; the method was immunoSEQ multiplex PCR. Of 45,000 to 65,000 clones in the sample, about 95% are singletons; the top ten hold about 3%. In germline, CDR1 is SGDLS, CDR2 YYNGEE. V was clipped by 1 base and J by 0 bases; unmatched bases: 5. The CDR3 covers 18 residues. This clonotype was sampled from a human donor in good health. Some clones in this sample may be carry-over from other donors' samples. The source material was PBMCs. This chain uses TRBV9 with TRBJ2-1; 12 bases map to TRBD2. The CDR3 sequence: CASSVTSGGSSSYNEQFF. CDR3 DNA: TGTGCCAGCAGCGTAACTAGCGGGGGGTCGAGCTCCTACAATGAGCAGTTCTTC. Together with reference TRBV9 and TRBJ2-1, the CDR3 gives the full variable domain: DSGVTQTPKHLITATGQRVTLRCSPRSGDLSVYWYQQSLDQGLQFLIQYYNGEERAKGNILERFSAQQFPDLHSELNLSSLELGDSALYFCASSVTSGGSSSYNEQFFGPGTRLTVL.